A single sample is the source of the 25 T cell receptor beta chains below, sequenced in a study of shared clonotypes between healthy human individuals. Here immunoSEQ multiplex PCR was the method, and the copy in TCRdb shows in-frame clones only, minus some. The sample shows over 400,000 clones, roughly 95% of them seen only once. The specimen was naive CD4+ T cells sorted from blood. Stated subset: CD45RA+ positively selected. The receptors here all came from a woman aged 25 to 39 in good health.

This clone has just one count. V and J are TRBV19 and TRBJ2-1; 8 bases agree with TRBD1. Trimming cost V 5 bases and J 8 bases; bases outside gene matches: 14. This CDR3 has 16 residues. CDR1 is LNHDA, CDR2 SQIVND, per germline (reference sequence). The CDR3 loop is CASSSRGTGKDHEQFF. The CDR3 DNA follows: TGTGCCAGTAGTTCCCGAGGGACAGGTAAGGACCATGAGCAGTTCTTC.

V is TRBV19 and J is TRBJ2-7; D might be TRBD2 (5 bases). Between the trimmed V and J ends, which lost 5 bases and 9 bases, there was a span of 17 bases. The CDR3 runs 13 residues. Looked up from germline, CDR1 is LNHDA and CDR2 is SQIVND (reference sequence). The CDR3 loop reads CASSARAGEGQYF. Here the CDR3 DNA reads TGTGCCAGTAGTGCGCGGGCAGGCGAAGGGCAGTACTTC.

The chain joins TRBV5-1 to TRBJ2-1; 9 positions agree with TRBD1. This CDR3 contains 19 residues. CDR1 SGHRS and CDR2 YFSETQ come from the germline V gene. Trimming removed 5 bases from V and 3 bases from J; junction bases left unmatched: 18. CDR3 in DNA: TGCGCCAGCAGGAAGACAGGGGGTAATAGCGGTAACATCTACAATGAGCAGTTCTTC. It is translated as CASRKTGGNSGNIYNEQFF.

V usage is TRBV30 and J usage is TRBJ1-3; the D gene is possibly TRBD1 (5 bases). Germline V CDR1 and CDR2: GTSNPN, SVGIG (reference sequence). This CDR3 region has 14 residues. Trimming took 2 bases from V and 2 from J, leaving 10 bases between them. CDR3 residues: CAWSRPGPGNTIYF. The CDR3, as DNA: TGTGCCTGGAGTAGGCCGGGGCCTGGAAACACCATATATTTT.

This clone was observed a single time. This chain links TRBV15 with TRBJ1-4, with D perhaps matching TRBD1 (6 bases). The CDR3 has 13 amino acids. Germline V lookup: CDR1 LNHNV, CDR2 YYDKDF (reference sequence). V lost 4 bases to trimming and J lost 5 bases, with 8 bases between them. This CDR3 reads CATSKGGNEKLFF. As DNA, the CDR3 is TGTGCCACCAGCAAGGGGGGGAATGAAAAACTGTTTTTT.

The chain employs TRBV11-2 and TRBJ2-7, with unresolved D. CDR1 and CDR2 from the germline V gene are SGHAT and FQNNGV. Trimming took off 3 bases at V and 2 bases at J, with 5 bases between the two ends. The CDR3 is 12 amino acids. CDR3 amino acids: CASSLITYEQYF. DNA of the CDR3: TGTGCCAGCAGCTTGATCACCTACGAGCAGTACTTC.

This chain uses TRBV28 with TRBJ2-7; D remains ambiguous. CDR3 length: 14 amino acids. Germline loops: CDR1 MDHEN, CDR2 SYDVKM. V dropped 5 bases and J dropped 4 bases, with 15 bases sitting between them. The CDR3 DNA reads TGTGCCAGCAGTCTCAACAGAGAGGAGTACGAGCAGTACTTC. Its protein is CASSLNREEYEQYF.

The rearrangement links TRBV19 to TRBJ2-7, with a tentative D call TRBD2 (6 bases). V was cut by 5 bases and J by 4 bases, with 15 bases left in between. CDR3 length equals 14 residues. Germline loops: CDR1 LNHDA, CDR2 SQIVND (reference sequence). For the CDR3, the DNA is TGTGCCAGTAGTTCCGGGACTGGGGTATACGAGCAGTACTTC. Residues: CASSSGTGVYEQYF. The whole variable domain, remainder taken from reference TRBV19 and TRBJ2-7, is DGGITQSPKYLFRKEGQNVTLSCEQNLNHDAMYWYRQDPGQGLRLIYYSQIVNDFQKGDIAEGYSVSREKKESFPLTVTSAQKNPTAFYLCASSSGTGVYEQYFGPGTRLTVT.

This sequence joins TRBV14 and TRBJ2-5, with D possibly being TRBD1 or TRBD2 (5 bases each). The V gene's germline CDR1 is SGHDN and CDR2 FVKESK. V was trimmed by 4 bases and J by 2 bases, leaving 17 bases between them. This CDR3 comprises 16 residues. The CDR3 sequence: CASSLLYGTLQETQYF. The DNA of the CDR3 is TGTGCCAGCAGCCTCCTTTACGGGACGCTGCAAGAGACCCAGTACTTC.

The chain has TRBV9 and TRBJ2-5; D not resolved. CDR3 length: 16 amino acids. V dropped 2 bases and J dropped 5 bases, with 19 bases sitting between them. Germline CDR1 SGDLS, CDR2 YYNGEE. The CDR3 sequence is CASSVGKRAWVETQYF. DNA of the CDR3: TGTGCCAGCAGCGTTGGCAAGCGTGCATGGGTGGAGACCCAGTACTTC.

The table lists this clone with a few counts. This chain connects TRBV19 to TRBJ2-7; 10 nucleotides line up with TRBD1. The CDR3 has 13 residues. CDR1 and CDR2 from the germline V gene are LNHDA and SQIVND (reference sequence). The ends lost 8 bases at V and 7 bases at J; junction bases unmatched: 8. The CDR3 nucleotides are TGTGCCAGTGGCCGGGACAGGGGCTATGAGCAGTACTTC. Translation gives CASGRDRGYEQYF. Full variable domain (remainder filled in from reference TRBV19 and TRBJ2-7): DGGITQSPKYLFRKEGQNVTLSCEQNLNHDAMYWYRQDPGQGLRLIYYSQIVNDFQKGDIAEGYSVSREKKESFPLTVTSAQKNPTAFYLCASGRDRGYEQYFGPGTRLTVT.

The genes are TRBV28 and TRBJ2-7; 8 nucleotides line up with TRBD2. J gave up 0 bases and V 8 bases, and 6 bases lay outside the gene matches. The germline CDR1 and CDR2 sequences are MDHEN and SYDVKM. The CDR3 length is 14 residues. CDR3 DNA: TGTGCCAGCTTTTCCGGGACTAGCTCCTACGAGCAGTACTTC. Its translation: CASFSGTSSYEQYF.

This clone has just one count. V is TRBV9 and J is TRBJ1-6, with unresolved D. CDR1 is SGDLS and CDR2 is YYNGEE in the germline V gene. This CDR3 spans 15 amino acids. V lost 0 bases, J lost 8 bases, and 12 bases lay in between. The DNA of the CDR3 is TGTGCCAGCAGCGTAGAAGGTTCCGGTGATTCACCCCTCCACTTT. Translating gives CASSVEGSGDSPLHF.

The chain links TRBV28 to TRBJ2-1, with D perhaps TRBD1 (6 bases). The CDR3 totals 16 residues. Germline CDR1 MDHEN, CDR2 SYDVKM. V lost 6 bases to trimming and J lost 0 bases, with 15 bases between them. CDR3 sequence: CASRGRTVDSYNEQFF. DNA of the CDR3: TGTGCCAGCAGGGGGCGGACAGTGGACTCCTACAATGAGCAGTTCTTC.

The chain links TRBV6-1 to TRBJ2-3, with a tentative D call TRBD2 (6 bases). There are 16 residues in the CDR3. With 4 bases removed from V and 6 bases from J, the gap between germline ends came to 20 bases. Germline-derived CDR1 and CDR2 are MNHNS and SASEGT. The CDR3 region has the DNA TGTGCCAGCAGTGGAACCCGGCGGGGACTCACGGATACGCAGTATTTT. It is translated as CASSGTRRGLTDTQYF.

The CDR3 here is CATLSGAGANVLTF. DNA of the CDR3: TGTGCCACTCTATCAGGGGCTGGGGCCAACGTCCTGACTTTC. V gene TRBV18 combines with J gene TRBJ2-6, with D tentatively TRBD1 (6 bases). The CDR3 loop spans 14 amino acids. Germline assignment: CDR1 KGHSH and CDR2 LQKENI. The V end was cut by 10 bases, the J end by 2 bases, with 12 bases between.

The rearrangement links TRBV25-1 to TRBJ2-1, with 9 bases aligning to TRBD1. V lost 1 base to trimming and J lost 2 bases; unmatched junction nucleotides: 3. This CDR3 is 16 amino acids long. The germline V gene has CDR1 MGHDK and CDR2 SYGVNS. The CDR3 region is CASSEFRDRAYNEQFF. CDR3 bases: TGTGCCAGCAGTGAATTCAGGGACAGGGCCTACAATGAGCAGTTCTTC. The full variable domain, completed using reference TRBV25-1 and TRBJ2-1, is EADIYQTPRYLVIGTGKKITLECSQTMGHDKMYWYQQDPGMELHLIHYSYGVNSTEKGDLSSESTVSRIRTEHFPLTLESARPSHTSQYLCASSEFRDRAYNEQFFGPGTRLTVL.

J is TRBJ1-5 and V is TRBV2; D uncertain. CDR3 length equals 14 residues. Germline loops: CDR1 SNHLY, CDR2 FYNNEI. V shed 0 bases and J shed 5 bases, with 8 bases lying between them. CDR3 sequence (DNA): TGTGCCAGCAGTGAAGCGAATTGGGATCAGCCCCAGCATTTT. Protein product: CASSEANWDQPQHF.

This chain uses TRBV29-1 with TRBJ1-2; tentatively, D is TRBD1 (5 bases). The germline CDR1 and CDR2 sequences are SQVTM and ANQGSEA. V was clipped by 7 bases and J by 5 bases, with 11 bases between them. CDR3 length: 11 amino acids. The CDR3 reads CSGGGGYGYTF. CDR3 nucleotides: TGCAGCGGGGGGGGAGGTTATGGCTACACCTTC.

In this sample, this clone turned up once. The chain carries TRBV7-2 and TRBJ2-2; 10 bases are shared with TRBD2. Germline CDR1 and CDR2: SGHTA and FQGNSA. Germline trimming cut 4 bases from V and 0 bases from J; bases unmatched to any gene: 2. The CDR3 extends over 16 amino acids. The CDR3 sequence: CASSWTSGANTGELFF. CDR3 nucleotides: TGTGCCAGCAGCTGGACTAGCGGTGCGAACACCGGGGAGCTGTTTTTT. The whole variable domain, remainder taken from reference TRBV7-2 and TRBJ2-2, is GAGVSQSPSNKVTEKGKDVELRCDPISGHTALYWYRQSLGQGLEFLIYFQGNSAPDKSGLPSDRFSAERTGGSVSTLTIQRTQQEDSAVYLCASSWTSGANTGELFFGEGSRLTVL.

The chain has TRBV2 and TRBJ1-3; 8 positions match TRBD1. With V trimmed by 2 bases and J by 2 bases, 2 bases remained unmatched. The CDR3 has 15 amino acids. The germline CDR1 and CDR2 sequences are SNHLY and FYNNEI. The CDR3 loop is CASSEYRGAGNTIYF. DNA for the CDR3: TGTGCCAGCAGTGAATACAGGGGGGCTGGAAACACCATATATTTT.

The chain employs TRBV4-1 and TRBJ2-7; D is uncertain. The V and J ends lost 4 bases and 0 bases respectively, with 10 bases between them. The germline V gene has CDR1 MGHRA and CDR2 YSYEKL. CDR3 length: 14 residues. The CDR3 here is CASSLGVNSYEQYF. As DNA, the CDR3 is TGCGCCAGCAGCCTTGGAGTAAACTCCTACGAGCAGTACTTC.

This clone has only one observation. V usage is TRBV7-9 and J usage is TRBJ2-5; D is possibly TRBD1 (6 bases). Trimming stripped 6 bases from V and 7 bases from J, with 21 bases between. The CDR3 covers 15 residues. In germline, CDR1 is SEHNR, CDR2 FQNEAQ (reference sequence). The CDR3 here is CASRGTGHDTWTQYF. In DNA form, the CDR3 reads TGTGCCAGCAGGGGAACGGGACACGATACATGGACCCAGTACTTC.

The chain recombines TRBV18 with TRBJ2-5; D call uncertain. Looked up from germline, CDR1 is KGHSH and CDR2 is LQKENI. Trimming left V 5 bases short and J 4 bases short, with 11 bases between. CDR3 length: 13 amino acids. CDR3 sequence (DNA): TGTGCCAGCTCATCGACCCTCAGAGAGACCCAGTACTTC. Its translation is CASSSTLRETQYF.

The rearrangement links TRBV28 to TRBJ1-5, with 8 bases that match TRBD1. With V trimmed by 10 bases and J by 5 bases, 4 bases remained unmatched. The CDR3 runs to 12 residues. The V gene's germline CDR1 is MDHEN and CDR2 SYDVKM. DNA for the CDR3: TGTGCCACCGGGACAGGAGATCAGCCCCAGCATTTT. Protein sequence: CATGTGDQPQHF.